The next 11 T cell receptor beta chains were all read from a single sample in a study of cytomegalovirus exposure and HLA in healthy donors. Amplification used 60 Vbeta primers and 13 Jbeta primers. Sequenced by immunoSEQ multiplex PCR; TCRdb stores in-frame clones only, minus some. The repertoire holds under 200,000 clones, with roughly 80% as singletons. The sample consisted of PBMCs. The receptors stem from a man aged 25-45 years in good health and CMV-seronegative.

The CDR3 sequence is CASTSVRGIEPQHF. For the CDR3, the DNA is TGTGCCAGCACTTCAGTGCGGGGCATCGAGCCCCAGCATTTT. J is TRBJ1-5 and V is TRBV6-5; D is perhaps TRBD1 (5 bases). From germline, CDR1 is MNHEY and CDR2 SVGAGI. This CDR3 is built from 14 residues. V was shortened by 7 bases and J by 8 bases, with 18 bases between the two germline ends.

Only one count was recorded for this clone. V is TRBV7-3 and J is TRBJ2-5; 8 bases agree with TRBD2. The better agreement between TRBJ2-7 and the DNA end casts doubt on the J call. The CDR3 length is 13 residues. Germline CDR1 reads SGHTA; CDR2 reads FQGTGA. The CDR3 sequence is CASSLGLAYEQYF. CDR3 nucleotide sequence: TGTGCCAGCAGCTTGGGACTAGCCTACGAGCAGTACTTC.

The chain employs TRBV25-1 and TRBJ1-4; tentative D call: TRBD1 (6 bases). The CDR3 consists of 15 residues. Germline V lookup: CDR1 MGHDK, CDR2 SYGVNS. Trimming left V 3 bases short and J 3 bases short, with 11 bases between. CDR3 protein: CASSDMGASNEKLFF. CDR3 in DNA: TGTGCCAGCAGTGACATGGGGGCATCTAATGAAAAACTGTTTTTT.

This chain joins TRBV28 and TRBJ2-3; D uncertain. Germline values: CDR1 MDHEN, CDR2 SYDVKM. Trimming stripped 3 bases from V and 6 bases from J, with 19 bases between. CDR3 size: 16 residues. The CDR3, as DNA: TGTGCCAGCAGTTTTGGGCCTAAAAGCAGGCCCGATACGCAGTATTTT. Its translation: CASSFGPKSRPDTQYF.

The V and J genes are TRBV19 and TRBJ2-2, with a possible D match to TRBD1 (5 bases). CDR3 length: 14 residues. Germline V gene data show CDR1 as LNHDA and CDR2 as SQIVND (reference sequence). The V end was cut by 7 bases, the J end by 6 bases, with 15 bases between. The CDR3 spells CASKPGKVPGELFF. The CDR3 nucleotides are TGTGCCAGTAAGCCAGGGAAAGTCCCCGGGGAGCTGTTTTTT. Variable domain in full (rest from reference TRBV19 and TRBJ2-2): DGGITQSPKYLFRKEGQNVTLSCEQNLNHDAMYWYRQDPGQGLRLIYYSQIVNDFQKGDIAEGYSVSREKKESFPLTVTSAQKNPTAFYLCASKPGKVPGELFFGEGSRLTVL.

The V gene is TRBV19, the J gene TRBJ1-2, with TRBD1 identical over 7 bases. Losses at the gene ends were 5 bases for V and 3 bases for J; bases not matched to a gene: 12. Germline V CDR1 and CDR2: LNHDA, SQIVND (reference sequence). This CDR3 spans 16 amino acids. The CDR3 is CASSGRQGGRDYGYTF. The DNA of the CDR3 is TGTGCCAGTAGTGGAAGACAGGGAGGTCGCGACTATGGCTACACCTTC.

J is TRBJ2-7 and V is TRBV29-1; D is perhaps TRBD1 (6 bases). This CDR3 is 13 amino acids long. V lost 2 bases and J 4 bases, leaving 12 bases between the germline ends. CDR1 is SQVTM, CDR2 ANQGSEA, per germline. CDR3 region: CSVERGQGYEQYF. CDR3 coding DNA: TGCAGCGTTGAAAGGGGTCAGGGGTACGAGCAGTACTTC.

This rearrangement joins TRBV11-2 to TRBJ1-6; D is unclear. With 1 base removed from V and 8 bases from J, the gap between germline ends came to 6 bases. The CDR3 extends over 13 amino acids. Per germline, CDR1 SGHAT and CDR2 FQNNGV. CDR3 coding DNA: TGTGCCAGCAGCTTAGGGAGTCATTCACCCCTCCACTTT. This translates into CASSLGSHSPLHF.

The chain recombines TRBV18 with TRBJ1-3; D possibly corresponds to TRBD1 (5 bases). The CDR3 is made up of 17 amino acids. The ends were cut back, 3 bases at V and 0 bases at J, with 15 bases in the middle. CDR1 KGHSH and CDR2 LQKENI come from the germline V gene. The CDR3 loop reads CASSPITAGISGNTIYF. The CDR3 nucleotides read TGTGCCAGCTCACCTATCACAGCAGGGATCTCTGGAAACACCATATATTTT.

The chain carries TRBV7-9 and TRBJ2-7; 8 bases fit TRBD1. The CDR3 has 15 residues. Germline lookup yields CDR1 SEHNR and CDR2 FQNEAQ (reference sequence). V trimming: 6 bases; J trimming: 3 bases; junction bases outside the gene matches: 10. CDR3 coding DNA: TGTGCCAGCAGACCTGGGCCAGGGGGCGGCTACGAGCAGTACTTC. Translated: CASRPGPGGGYEQYF.

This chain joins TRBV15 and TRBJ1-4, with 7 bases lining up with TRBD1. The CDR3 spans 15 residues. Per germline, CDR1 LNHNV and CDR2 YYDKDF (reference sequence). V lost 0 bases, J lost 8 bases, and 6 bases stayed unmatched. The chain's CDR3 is CATSRDQIGGEKLFF. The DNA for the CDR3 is TGTGCCACCAGCAGAGATCAAATAGGGGGCGAAAAACTGTTTTTT.